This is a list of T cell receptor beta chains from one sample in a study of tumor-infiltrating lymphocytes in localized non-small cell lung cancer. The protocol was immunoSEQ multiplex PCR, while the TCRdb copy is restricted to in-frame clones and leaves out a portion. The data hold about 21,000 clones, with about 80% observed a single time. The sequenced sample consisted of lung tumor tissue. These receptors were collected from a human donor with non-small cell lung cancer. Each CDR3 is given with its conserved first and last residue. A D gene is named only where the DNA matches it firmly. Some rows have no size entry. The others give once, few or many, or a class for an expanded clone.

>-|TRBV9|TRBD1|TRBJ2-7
CASSPTGQGYEQYF
TGTGCCAGCAGCCCTACCGGACAGGGCTACGAGCAGTACTTC
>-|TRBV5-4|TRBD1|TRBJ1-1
CASSLDRDTEAFF
TGTGCCAGCAGCCTGGACAGGGACACTGAAGCTTTCTTT
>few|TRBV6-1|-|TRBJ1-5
CASSRGRGQPQHF
TGTGCCAGCAGTAGGGGCAGGGGACAGCCCCAGCATTTT
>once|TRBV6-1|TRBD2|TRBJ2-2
CASSEGYRSGDTGELFF
TGTGCCAGCAGTGAAGGATACCGTAGCGGGGACACCGGGGAGCTGTTTTTT
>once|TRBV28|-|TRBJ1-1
CASSLLGWGDTEAFF
TGTGCCAGCAGTTTATTGGGGTGGGGGGACACTGAAGCTTTCTTT
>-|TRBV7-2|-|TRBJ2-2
CASSLGWVGNTGELFF
TGTGCCAGCAGCTTAGGATGGGTGGGAAACACCGGGGAGCTGTTTTTT
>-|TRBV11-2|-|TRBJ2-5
CASREGVRETQYF
TGTGCCAGCAGGGAGGGGGTGAGAGAGACCCAGTACTTC
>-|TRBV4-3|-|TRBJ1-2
CASSQLGGDYGYTF
TGCGCCAGCAGCCAATTAGGGGGTGACTATGGCTACACCTTC
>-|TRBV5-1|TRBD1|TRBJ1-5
CASSPQGVGNQPQHF
TGCGCCAGCAGCCCACAGGGGGTGGGCAATCAGCCCCAGCATTTT
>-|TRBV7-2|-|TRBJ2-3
CASSLQGFTDTQYF
TGTGCCAGCAGCTTACAGGGCTTCACAGATACGCAGTATTTT
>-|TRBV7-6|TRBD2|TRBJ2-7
CASSLTGGFEQYF
TGTGCCAGCAGCTTAACGGGGGGGTTCGAGCAGTACTTC
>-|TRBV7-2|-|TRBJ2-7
CASSFIQGEQYF
TGTGCCAGCAGCTTTATACAAGGCGAGCAGTACTTC
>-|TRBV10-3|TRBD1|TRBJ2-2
CAISGTGVAGELFF
TGTGCCATCAGCGGGACAGGGGTAGCCGGGGAGCTGTTTTTT
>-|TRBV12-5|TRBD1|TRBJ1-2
CASGLVVDRGFYGYTF
TGTGCTAGTGGTTTGGTGGTGGACAGGGGATTCTATGGCTACACCTTC
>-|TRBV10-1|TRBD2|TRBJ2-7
CASSVSGRGEQYF
TGCGCCAGCAGTGTTAGCGGGAGAGGTGAGCAGTACTTC
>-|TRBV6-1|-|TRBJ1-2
CASSEAIGQRGYTF
TGTGCCAGCAGTGAAGCGATAGGGCAGCGCGGCTACACCTTC
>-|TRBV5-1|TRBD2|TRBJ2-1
CASSELTSGRGNEQFF
TGCGCCAGCAGCGAACTTACTAGCGGGAGGGGGAATGAGCAGTTCTTC
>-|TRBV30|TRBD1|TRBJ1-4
CAWSVGTANEKLFF
TGTGCCTGGAGTGTTGGGACAGCTAATGAAAAACTGTTTTTT
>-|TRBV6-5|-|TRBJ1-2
CASSPGRASHYGYTF
TGTGCCAGCAGTCCCGGACGAGCCTCTCACTATGGCTACACCTTC
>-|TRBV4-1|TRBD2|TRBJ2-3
CASSQDAGAGTDTQYF
TGCGCCAGCAGCCAAGACGCGGGAGCAGGTACAGATACGCAGTATTTT
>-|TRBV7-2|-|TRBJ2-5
CASSLGPQAAETQYF
TGTGCCAGCAGCTTAGGCCCCCAGGCAGCTGAGACCCAGTACTTC
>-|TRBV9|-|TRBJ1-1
CASSEGRANTEAFF
TGTGCCAGCAGTGAGGGCAGGGCAAACACTGAAGCTTTCTTT
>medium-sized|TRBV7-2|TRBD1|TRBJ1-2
CASSRGTAEYGYTF
TGTGCCAGCAGCCGGGGGACAGCAGAATATGGCTACACCTTC
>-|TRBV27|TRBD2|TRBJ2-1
CASSLRTSGTSWSYNEQFF
TGTGCCAGCAGCCTAAGGACTAGCGGGACGTCTTGGTCCTACAATGAGCAGTTCTTC
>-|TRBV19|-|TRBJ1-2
CASSIGDGATYGYTF
TGTGCCAGTAGTATAGGGGACGGAGCTACCTATGGCTACACCTTC
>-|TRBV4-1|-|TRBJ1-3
CASSQDYGRNTIYF
TGCGCCAGCAGCCAAGATTACGGTAGAAACACCATATATTTT
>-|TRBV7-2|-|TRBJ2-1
CASSPPGGIYNEQFF
TGTGCCAGCAGCCCTCCAGGGGGGATTTACAATGAGCAGTTCTTC
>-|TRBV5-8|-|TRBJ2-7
CASSRTPRGEQYF
TGTGCCAGCAGCCGGACTCCCAGGGGCGAGCAGTACTTC
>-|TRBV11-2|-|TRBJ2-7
CASSLAVDYSYEQYF
TGTGCCAGCAGCTTAGCCGTGGATTACTCCTACGAGCAGTACTTC
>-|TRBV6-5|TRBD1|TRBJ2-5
CASSRKGGTLETQYF
TGTGCCAGCTCTAGGAAAGGGGGCACGTTAGAGACCCAGTACTTC
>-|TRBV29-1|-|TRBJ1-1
CSVEWGSGTEAFF
TGCAGCGTTGAGTGGGGTAGTGGCACTGAAGCTTTCTTT
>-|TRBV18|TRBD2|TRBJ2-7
CASSPPNSGSSYEQYF
TGTGCCAGCTCACCACCTAATAGCGGGAGCTCCTACGAGCAGTACTTC
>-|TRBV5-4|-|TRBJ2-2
CASSTPLTGELFF
TGTGCCAGCAGCACTCCTTTGACCGGGGAGCTGTTTTTT
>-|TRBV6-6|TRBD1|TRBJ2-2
CASSQTGIPGELFF
TGTGCCAGCAGCCAGACAGGGATTCCCGGGGAGCTGTTTTTT
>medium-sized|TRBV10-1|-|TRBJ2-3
CASSVRRGDTQYF
TGCGCCAGCAGTGTCCGCCGGGGGGATACGCAGTATTTT
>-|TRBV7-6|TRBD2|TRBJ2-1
CASSLGAGSSSDEQFF
TGTGCCAGCAGCTTAGGAGCGGGAAGTTCTTCAGATGAGCAGTTCTTC
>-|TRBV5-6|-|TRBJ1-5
CASSLYEGLGNQPQHF
TGTGCCAGCAGCTTGTACGAAGGGTTGGGCAATCAGCCCCAGCATTTT
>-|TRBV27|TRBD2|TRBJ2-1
CASSFGLADNEQFF
TGTGCCAGCAGTTTCGGACTAGCGGACAATGAGCAGTTCTTC
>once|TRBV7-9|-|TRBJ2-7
CASSFPGSYEQYF
TGTGCCAGCAGCTTCCCAGGCTCCTACGAGCAGTACTTC
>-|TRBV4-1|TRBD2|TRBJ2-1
CASSYTGGLGPKGEQFF
TGCGCCAGCAGTTACACGGGTGGACTAGGCCCTAAGGGTGAGCAGTTCTTC
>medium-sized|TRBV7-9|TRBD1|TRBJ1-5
CASSLASGTGNQPQHF
TGTGCCAGCAGCTTAGCATCGGGGACAGGGAATCAGCCCCAGCATTTT
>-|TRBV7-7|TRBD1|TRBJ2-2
CASSPTGRNTGELFF
TGTGCCAGCAGCCCGACAGGGCGGAACACCGGGGAGCTGTTTTTT
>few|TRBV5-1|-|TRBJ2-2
CASSRWGELAGELFF
TGCGCCAGCAGCCGTTGGGGGGAGTTGGCCGGGGAGCTGTTTTTT
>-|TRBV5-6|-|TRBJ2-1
CASSLGPDNEQFF
TGTGCCAGCAGCTTGGGGCCGGACAATGAGCAGTTCTTC
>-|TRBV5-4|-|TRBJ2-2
CASSLGGTTNTGELFF
TGTGCCAGCAGCTTGGGGGGGACAACGAACACCGGGGAGCTGTTTTTT
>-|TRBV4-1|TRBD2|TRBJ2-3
CASSPTGASGLAGGNAQYF
TGCGCCAGCAGCCCGACAGGGGCTTCCGGACTAGCGGGAGGTAACGCGCAGTATTTT
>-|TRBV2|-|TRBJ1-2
CASTPGRDYGYTF
TGTGCCAGCACTCCGGGCAGGGACTATGGCTACACCTTC
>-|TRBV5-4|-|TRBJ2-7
CASSVGGGGSYEQYF
TGTGCCAGCAGCGTGGGGGGAGGGGGTAGCTACGAGCAGTACTTC
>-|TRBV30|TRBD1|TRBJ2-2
CAWSAGQPLAGELFF
TGTGCCTGGAGTGCGGGACAGCCTCTCGCCGGGGAGCTGTTTTTT
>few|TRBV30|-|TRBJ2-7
CAWTFPGQILYEQYF
TGTGCCTGGACCTTCCCCGGACAGATCCTTTACGAGCAGTACTTC
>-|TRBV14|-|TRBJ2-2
CASSQVRRSTGELFF
TGTGCCAGCAGCCAAGTAAGGCGGTCCACCGGGGAGCTGTTTTTT
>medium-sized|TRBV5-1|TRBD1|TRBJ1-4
CASSLGTGVEKLFF
TGCGCCAGCAGCTTGGGGACAGGGGTTGAGAAACTGTTTTTT
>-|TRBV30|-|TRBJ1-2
CAWRRQGEGFGYGYTF
TGTGCCTGGAGAAGGCAGGGAGAGGGCTTTGGCTATGGCTACACCTTC
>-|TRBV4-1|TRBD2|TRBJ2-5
CASSQAGTSGIKTQYF
TGCGCCAGCAGCCAAGCCGGGACTAGCGGGATAAAGACCCAGTACTTC